This TCR beta chain was retrieved from a study of glioma-infiltrating T cells after dendritic cell vaccination. Time point: after dendritic cell vaccination, including at tumor progression/relapse. Selection required adequate fresh-frozen tumor tissue plus more than two years' survival data. Amplification used 60 V beta primers and 13 J beta primers. Method: immunoSEQ multiplex PCR; TCRdb's copy keeps in-frame clones and lacks some. The sample has tens of thousands of clones, around four fifths seen once; the top ten hold 2.1%. The specimen comprised blood, sampled after dendritic cell vaccination. This receptor was obtained from a human donor with glioblastoma.

The CDR3 protein is CASSLDIPYEQYF. The CDR3 nucleotides read TGTGCCAGCAGCTTGGACATCCCGTACGAGCAGTACTTC. The rearrangement joins TRBV7-8 to TRBJ2-7; D might be TRBD1 (5 bases). V was trimmed by 3 bases and J by 4 bases, leaving 10 bases between them. The CDR3 totals 13 residues. Germline CDR1 SGHVS, CDR2 FQNEAQ.